A selection of T cell receptor beta chains follows, all from one sample in a study of T-cell memory formation after mild COVID-19. One entry per CDR3 protein, called by TCRdb with MiXCR from the 5' RACE reads. The repertoire includes about 450,000 distinct CDR3 sequences, 23% of them detected once, and around 12% sits in the top ten. The sample taken for sequencing was PBMCs or a T cell subset sorted from them (not recorded which). The receptor set was obtained from an adult woman who had mild COVID-19 (a few samples of this study predate the infection). Cell type and time point are not known. Each CDR3 is given with its conserved first and last residue. D genes are given only for firm matches. Size is stated for part of the rows, as once, few or many counts, or as a class when the clone is expanded.

18	NA	few	TRBV20-1	TRBJ2-3	TGCAGTGCTAGAGTCCCCCGGCTAGCGGGCCACAGGGGCGATACGCAGTATTTT	CSARVPRLAGHRGDTQYF
16	TRBD1	few	TRBV4-2	TRBJ1-2	TGTGCCAGCAGCCCCGGGCCAAGACAGGGGCCCTATGGCTACACCTTC	CASSPGPRQGPYGYTF
15	NA	NA	TRBV6-5	TRBJ1-1	TGTGCCAGCAGTGAAACAGGGCTAACGAACACTGAAGCTTTCTTT	CASSETGLTNTEAFF
13	NA	NA	TRBV20-1	TRBJ1-2	TGCAGTGCCACCGACCTTACCTCGGATGGCTACACCTTC	CSATDLTSDGYTF
14	NA	many	TRBV7-2	TRBJ2-7	TGTGCCAGCAGCTTAGACCGGGGACCCTACGAGCAGTACTTC	CASSLDRGPYEQYF
13	NA	NA	TRBV12-3/TRBV12-4	TRBJ1-1	TGTGCCAGCGCACCGCCCGGGAGCACTGAAGCTTTCTTT	CASAPPGSTEAFF
16	NA	NA	TRBV24-1	TRBJ1-5	TGTGCCACCAGTGACTCCGCGGGCACCAGCAATCAGCCCCAGCATTTT	CATSDSAGTSNQPQHF
14	NA	few	TRBV12-3/TRBV12-4	TRBJ2-3	TGTGCCAGCAGTCCCCAAGGAGCGACAGATACGCAGTATTTT	CASSPQGATDTQYF
15	TRBD1	few	TRBV7-9	TRBJ1-2	TGTGCCAGCAGCCCTACAGGGGTGGGATACTATGGCTACACCTTC	CASSPTGVGYYGYTF
15	NA	few	TRBV12-3/TRBV12-4	TRBJ2-3	TGTGCCAGCAGTTTCGATTCGGGGTTGGCAGATACGCAGTATTTT	CASSFDSGLADTQYF
14	TRBD1	few	TRBV5-1	TRBJ2-1	TGCGCCAGCAGCGGACAGACAGGGGACAATGAGCAGTTCTTC	CASSGQTGDNEQFF
16	TRBD1	few	TRBV7-2	TRBJ2-3	TGTGCCAGCAGCTCTCCCGGGACAGGGGCTTCAGATACGCAGTATTTT	CASSSPGTGASDTQYF
20	TRBD1	few	TRBV7-9	TRBJ1-2	TGTGCCAGCAGCTTCAGGACAGGGCGTTTCGTCGGCCGTCCTCTCTATGGCTACACCTTC	CASSFRTGRFVGRPLYGYTF
13	TRBD1	few	TRBV7-9	TRBJ1-2	TGTGCCAGCAGCACCGGGACAGGGGAAGGCTACACCTTC	CASSTGTGEGYTF
17	TRBD2	few	TRBV10-3	TRBJ2-7	TGTGCCATCCGAAGTAAAATCCTAGCGGGGGCCTCCTACGAGCAGTACTTC	CAIRSKILAGASYEQYF
17	TRBD2	NA	TRBV7-2	TRBJ2-3	TGTGCCAGCAGCTATAGTAGCGGGGGGACTGTCACAGATACGCAGTATTTT	CASSYSSGGTVTDTQYF
15	TRBD2	NA	TRBV7-2	TRBJ2-1	TGTGCCAGCAGCTCCTCCGGGACTATTTACAATGAGCAGTTCTTC	CASSSSGTIYNEQFF
13	NA	NA	TRBV20-1	TRBJ1-2	TGCAGTGCTAGTCATCGAACGGGGGCTGGCTACACCTTC	CSASHRTGAGYTF
17	TRBD2	NA	TRBV12-3/TRBV12-4	TRBJ2-1	TGTGCCAGCAACGCGGGGGGGCCATACAGCTCCTACAATGAGCAGTTCTTC	CASNAGGPYSSYNEQFF
15	NA	few	TRBV11-2	TRBJ2-1	TGTGCCAGCAGCCTGAGAGGGACTTCAGTGGATGAGCAGTTCTTC	CASSLRGTSVDEQFF
13	NA	NA	TRBV19	TRBJ2-5	TGTGCCAGTAGTCCCCACGTTAGTAGGACCCAGTACTTC	CASSPHVSRTQYF
13	NA	NA	TRBV20-1	TRBJ2-2	TGCAGTGCTCAGAGGGGAGAGACCGGGGAGCTGTTTTTT	CSAQRGETGELFF
15	NA	many	TRBV5-1	TRBJ2-1	TGCGCCAGCACCCCCCGGGAGAGCTCCTACAATGAGCAGTTCTTC	CASTPRESSYNEQFF
14	NA	few	TRBV20-1	TRBJ1-2	TGCAGTGCTAGAGATAGTAACAGGGAAGATGGCTACACCTTC	CSARDSNREDGYTF
13	NA	NA	TRBV24-1	TRBJ2-2	TGTGCCACCAGCCCAGGGTTCACCGGGGAGCTGTTTTTT	CATSPGFTGELFF
16	TRBD1	few	TRBV6-1	TRBJ2-1	TGTGCCAGCAGTGAATGGACAGGGGGCATCTACAATGAGCAGTTCTTC	CASSEWTGGIYNEQFF
15	TRBD2	few	TRBV29-1	TRBJ2-1	TGCAGCGCCCTAGCGGCTAGCGGGATCCACAATGAGCAGTTCTTC	CSALAASGIHNEQFF
15	TRBD1	few	TRBV7-3	TRBJ1-1	TGTGCCAGCAGCGCAGGACAGGGGTCGAACACTGAAGCTTTCTTT	CASSAGQGSNTEAFF
17	TRBD2	NA	TRBV6-2/TRBV6-3	TRBJ2-7	TGTGCCAGCCGGGGACTAGCAAACCCCCGGCAACCCTACGAGCAGTACTTC	CASRGLANPRQPYEQYF
13	NA	NA	TRBV12-3/TRBV12-4	TRBJ1-1	TGTGCCAGCAGTTTGGGCTGGAGCACTGAAGATTTCTTT	CASSLGWSTEDFF
14	TRBD1	NA	TRBV9	TRBJ1-5	TGTGCCAGCAGCTCTCAAGAAGGGGGCCAGCCACAGCATTTT	CASSSQEGGQPQHF
13	NA	few	TRBV29-1	TRBJ1-1	TGCAGCGTTCCCGGCACGTTGGACACTGAAGCTTTCTTT	CSVPGTLDTEAFF
12	NA	NA	TRBV20-1	TRBJ2-3	TGCAGTGCTAGTGACTACACAGATACGCAGTATTTT	CSASDYTDTQYF
13	NA	few	TRBV4-2	TRBJ2-5	TGTGCCAGCAGCCAGGGAAAGAGAGAGACCCAGTACTTC	CASSQGKRETQYF
13	NA	few	TRBV29-1	TRBJ2-3	TGCAGCGTTGAAATTCACGGGACGTTCACGCAGTATTTT	CSVEIHGTFTQYF
14	NA	NA	TRBV20-1	TRBJ2-3	TGCAGTGCTTGGGGTGCTGCTAGCACAGATACGCAGTATTTT	CSAWGAASTDTQYF
14	NA	NA	TRBV6-5	TRBJ2-5	TGTGCCAGCAGTTACCAGGGGCTGGGAGAGACCCAGTACTTC	CASSYQGLGETQYF
14	TRBD1	NA	TRBV9	TRBJ2-7	TGTGCCAGCAGCCAAGACAGGGCTCAGAACGAGCAGTACTTC	CASSQDRAQNEQYF
16	TRBD2	few	TRBV7-9	TRBJ2-3	TGTGCCAGCAGCTTCGCAACTAGCGGGGCCACAGATACGCAGTATTTT	CASSFATSGATDTQYF
17	TRBD2	few	TRBV7-9	TRBJ2-7	TGTGCCAGCAGCTTGGGCCCCGTAGCGGGTGTCTCCTACGAGCAGTACTTC	CASSLGPVAGVSYEQYF
15	TRBD1	many	TRBV12-3/TRBV12-4	TRBJ2-5	TGTGCCAGCAGTTCACCTGACAGGGGCGGAGAGACCCAGTACTTC	CASSSPDRGGETQYF
12	NA	NA	TRBV21-1	TRBJ1-5	TGTGCCAGCAGCAAAGGGAGCAAGCCCCAGCATTTT	CASSKGSKPQHF
16	NA	few	TRBV25-1	TRBJ2-3	TGTGCCAGCAGTGACCTTTCGGGGGCGAGGACAGATACGCAGTATTTT	CASSDLSGARTDTQYF
14	TRBD1	NA	TRBV2	TRBJ2-7	TGTGCCAGCGTGGGGGACAGGGGGCCGCGGGAGCAGTACTTC	CASVGDRGPREQYF
15	TRBD1	NA	TRBV24-1	TRBJ1-2	TGTGCCACCAGCCCGAGACAGGGGGTAAACTATGGCTACACCTTC	CATSPRQGVNYGYTF
17	TRBD2	NA	TRBV15	TRBJ2-1	TGTGCCACCAGCAGAGCTCCGGGACTAGCGGCTCTCAATGAGCAGTTCTTC	CATSRAPGLAALNEQFF
14	TRBD1	NA	TRBV7-9	TRBJ2-5	TGTGCCAGCAGTGGGACAGGGGGTAAAGAGACCCAGTACTTC	CASSGTGGKETQYF
17	TRBD2	NA	TRBV6-1	TRBJ2-3	TGTGCCAGCAGTGGGAGCGGGGGGGCCCGGTTGTCAGATACGCAGTATTTT	CASSGSGGARLSDTQYF
17	TRBD2	NA	TRBV15	TRBJ2-7	TGTGCCACCAGCAGAGTTAGGACTAGCGGGAGGCCCTACGAGCAGTACTTC	CATSRVRTSGRPYEQYF
13	NA	few	TRBV11-2	TRBJ2-3	TGTGCCAGCAGCCCTTCGGTCACAGATACGCAGTATTTT	CASSPSVTDTQYF
13	TRBD1	NA	TRBV12-3/TRBV12-4	TRBJ1-2	TGTGCCAGCAGTTCAGGGGGCGCAAGGGGCTACACCTTC	CASSSGGARGYTF
14	NA	few	TRBV7-8	TRBJ2-2	TGTGCCAGCAGCTTATGGCGAGTCCCCGGGGAGCTGTTTTTT	CASSLWRVPGELFF